Following are 20 T cell receptor beta chains from one sample sequenced in a study of identical twins (dated by TCRdb to the mid-2010s). To prepare the library, 5' RACE was applied. Sequencing took place on an Illumina HiSeq 2000. Using fastp at Q25 and MiXCR, TCRdb reprocessed the public reads and kept productive beta chains. Every distinct CDR3 protein forms one entry, paired with its most common genes and DNA. The sample data list 1,800,000 or so distinct CDR3 sequences, and roughly 35% of these were observed just once. Approximately 0.25% of the sample is taken by the ten largest. Sequenced sample: cord blood. The receptor source for this set is a newborn girl in good health.

This clonotype was detected many times. The V gene is TRBV29-1, the J gene TRBJ2-5; D is ambiguous. Per germline, CDR1 SQVTM and CDR2 ANQGSEA. The V end lost 5 bases, the J end lost 5 bases, and 12 bases lay between the germline ends. This CDR3 is built from 12 residues. The chain's CDR3 is CSVLGQWETQYF. CDR3 coding DNA: TGCAGCGTTTTAGGGCAATGGGAGACCCAGTACTTC.

Points on this clonotype: A junction boundary mismatches the germline segment, possibly from a read error. V gene TRBV5-6 combines with J gene TRBJ2-3; TRBD1 agrees at 9 bases. Looked up from germline, CDR1 is SGHDT and CDR2 is YYEEEE. The CDR3 runs to 18 residues. The CDR3 protein is CAGSLRDRATGNTDTQYF. CDR3 in DNA: TGTGCCGGCAGCTTACGGGACAGGGCGACTGGTAACACAGATACGCAGTATTTT. Supplemented by reference TRBV5-6 and TRBJ2-3, the full variable domain reads DAGVTQSPTHLIKTRGQQVTLRCSPKSGHDTVSWYQQALGQGPQFIFQYYEEEERQRGNFPDRFSGHQFPNYSSELNVNALLLGDSALYLCAGSLRDRATGNTDTQYFGPGTRLTVL.

The CDR3 DNA sequence: TGTGCCAGCAGTTACGGGGTGAGGAGCTCCTATAATTCACCCCTCCACTTT. Protein product: CASSYGVRSSYNSPLHF. The chain carries TRBV6-5 and TRBJ1-6; D gene uncertain. The CDR3 is 17 residues long. The V end lost 2 bases, the J end lost 0 bases, and 11 bases lay between the germline ends. Germline V gives CDR1 MNHEY, CDR2 SVGAGI.

This chain uses TRBV20-1 with TRBJ2-1; D is unclear. V was shortened by 1 base and J by 8 bases, with 12 bases between the two germline ends. This CDR3 is built from 13 residues. The germline CDR1 and CDR2 sequences are DFQATT and SNEGSKA (reference sequence). The CDR3 region is CSARGSRADEQFF. CDR3 coding DNA: TGCAGTGCTAGAGGGTCTAGGGCGGATGAGCAGTTCTTC.

The V gene is TRBV9, the J gene TRBJ2-2; D possibly corresponds to TRBD2 (6 bases). The V gene lost 0 bases and the J gene lost 1 base, with 10 bases spanning the gap. Looked up from germline, CDR1 is SGDLS and CDR2 is YYNGEE. The CDR3 covers 16 residues. CDR3 protein: CASSVEVAVNTGELFF. The CDR3 DNA reads TGTGCCAGCAGCGTAGAAGTAGCGGTGAACACCGGGGAGCTGTTTTTT.

This sequence joins TRBV7-9 and TRBJ2-5; D is unresolved. Germline values: CDR1 SEHNR, CDR2 FQNEAQ (reference sequence). CDR3 length: 15 amino acids. V lost 2 bases to trimming and J lost 0 bases, with 10 bases between them. DNA for the CDR3: TGTGCCAGCAGCTTACCCACAGTGTACCAAGAGACCCAGTACTTC. It encodes CASSLPTVYQETQYF.

Ten or more counts support this clonotype. The rearrangement joins TRBV29-1 to TRBJ2-3; 11 bases line up with TRBD1. Germline values: CDR1 SQVTM, CDR2 ANQGSEA. The CDR3 consists of 13 residues. Germline trimming cut 6 bases from V and 1 base from J; bases unmatched to any gene: 0. CDR3 residues: CSVDRGRTDTQYF. The CDR3, as DNA: TGCAGCGTGGACAGGGGGCGCACAGATACGCAGTATTTT.

There are a few counts of this clonotype. This chain uses TRBV20-1 with TRBJ2-7, with 7 bases lining up with TRBD2. The V segment lost 3 bases and the J segment 0 bases; nucleotides outside the gene matches: 5. Germline V gives CDR1 DFQATT, CDR2 SNEGSKA (reference sequence). This CDR3 comprises 14 residues. The CDR3 loop is CSASGRESSYEQYF. CDR3 coding DNA: TGCAGTGCTAGTGGGCGGGAGAGCTCCTACGAGCAGTACTTC.

The V call is TRBV20-1, the J call TRBJ2-7; 9 nucleotides line up with TRBD1. The germline CDR1 and CDR2 sequences are DFQATT and SNEGSKA (reference sequence). The length of the CDR3 is 15 residues. V gave up 1 base and J gave up 3 bases; unmatched junction bases: 7. The CDR3 loop reads CSARGMGDRVYEQYF. The CDR3 DNA reads as TGCAGTGCTAGAGGTATGGGGGACAGGGTCTACGAGCAGTACTTC.

As for this clonotype: A much larger clone is a single base away; this may be a read error. V and J are TRBV20-1 and TRBJ2-7; 7 bases are shared with TRBD1. Germline V gene data show CDR1 as DFQATT and CDR2 as SNEGSKA (reference sequence). This CDR3 has 14 amino acids. The CDR3 spells CGARGAQGSYEQYF. The CDR3 nucleotides are TGCGGTGCTAGAGGGGCACAGGGGTCCTACGAGCAGTACTTC.

CDR3 sequence: CSASDPSNSRYF. The CDR3, as DNA: TGCAGTGCTAGCGACCCCTCTAACTCGCGGTACTTC. This chain connects TRBV20-1 to TRBJ2-4, with unresolved D. There are 12 residues in the CDR3. Germline CDR1 and CDR2: DFQATT and SNEGSKA (reference sequence). Between the trimmed V and J ends, which lost 3 bases and 15 bases, there was a span of 18 bases.

This clonotype was detected a few times. The CDR3 region is CASSQEFRLEGAFF. Written as DNA, the CDR3 is TGCGCCAGCAGCCAAGAGTTCCGTCTTGAGGGGGCTTTCTTT. This sequence joins TRBV4-1 and TRBJ1-1; TRBD1 is a possible D gene (5 bases). The germline CDR1 and CDR2 sequences are MGHRA and YSYEKL. The CDR3 runs to 14 residues. Trimming took off 0 bases at V and 11 bases at J, with 16 bases between the two ends.

The chain has TRBV3-1 and TRBJ1-1, with D uncertain. This CDR3 contains 15 residues. Germline V gene data show CDR1 as LGHDT and CDR2 as YNNKEL (reference sequence). V lost 0 bases to trimming and J lost 8 bases, with 16 bases between them. The CDR3 DNA sequence: TGTGCCAGCAGCCAAGAAGGGCTCAGTGGGCTCGAAGCTTTCTTT. Its translation is CASSQEGLSGLEAFF.

The chain has TRBV7-2 and TRBJ2-3, with unresolved D. The ends were cut back, 5 bases at V and 1 base at J, with 13 bases in the middle. The CDR3 is made up of 15 amino acids. Germline lookup yields CDR1 SGHTA and CDR2 FQGNSA. As DNA, the CDR3 is TGTGCCAGCAGCCCCAGCTCCCACGGCACAGATACGCAGTATTTT. It yields the protein CASSPSSHGTDTQYF.

The sample holds a few counts of this clonotype. The gene calls are TRBV20-1 and TRBJ1-2, with TRBD1 identical over 9 bases. Germline V gene data show CDR1 as DFQATT and CDR2 as SNEGSKA (reference sequence). The CDR3 is 13 amino acids. V was clipped by 3 bases and J by 8 bases; unmatched bases: 7. The CDR3 nucleotides read TGCAGTGCTAGCGGGACAGGGCCTTCCGGCTACACCTTC. Protein product: CSASGTGPSGYTF.

The chain carries TRBV27 and TRBJ2-6; D unclear. The CDR3 has 17 amino acids. Trimming stripped 2 bases from V and 0 bases from J, with 11 bases between. The germline V gene encodes CDR1 MNHEY and CDR2 SMNVEV (reference sequence). This CDR3 is CASSLGRPFSGANVLTF. The CDR3 DNA reads TGTGCCAGCAGTTTAGGCAGGCCCTTCTCTGGGGCCAACGTCCTGACTTTC.

As to this clonotype: This may arise from a read error, as a much more abundant clone is one base away. The J gene is TRBJ2-3, the V gene TRBV29-1, with 11 bases identical to TRBD2. The CDR3 is 16 amino acids. CDR1 SQVTM and CDR2 ANQGSEA come from the germline V gene. This CDR3 is CSVEGGLAGGTGTQYF. CDR3 nucleotide sequence: TGCAGCGTTGAGGGCGGTCTAGCGGGAGGCACAGGTACGCAGTATTTT.

This clonotype came up a few times. The junction differs from germline at one of its ends, possibly a read error. J is TRBJ1-6 and V is TRBV2, with 8 bases lining up with TRBD1. Germline values: CDR1 SNHLY, CDR2 FYNNEI. This CDR3 has 13 residues. The CDR3 loop reads CASCDRGNSPLHF. CDR3 DNA sequence: TGTGCCAGCTGTGACAGGGGAAATTCACCCCTCCACTTT.

This rearrangement joins TRBV10-3 to TRBJ1-2, with 11 nucleotides matching TRBD1. This CDR3 comprises 14 residues. Germline trimming cut 6 bases from V and 4 bases from J; bases unmatched to any gene: 4. Germline assignment: CDR1 ENHRY and CDR2 SYGVKD. CDR3 DNA sequence: TGTGCCATCAGGGGGACAGGGGGGATCTATGGCTACACCTTC. Residues: CAIRGTGGIYGYTF.

V is TRBV3-1 and J is TRBJ2-1; 13 nucleotides match TRBD2. The last part of the DNA fits TRBJ2-7 better; the J call may be wrong. Per the germline V gene, CDR1 is LGHDT and CDR2 is YNNKEL (reference sequence). The CDR3 length is 16 residues. DNA of the CDR3: TGTGCCAGCAGCCAAGAAGGACTAGCGGGGGTTTTAGGGCAGTACTTC. It translates to CASSQEGLAGVLGQYF.